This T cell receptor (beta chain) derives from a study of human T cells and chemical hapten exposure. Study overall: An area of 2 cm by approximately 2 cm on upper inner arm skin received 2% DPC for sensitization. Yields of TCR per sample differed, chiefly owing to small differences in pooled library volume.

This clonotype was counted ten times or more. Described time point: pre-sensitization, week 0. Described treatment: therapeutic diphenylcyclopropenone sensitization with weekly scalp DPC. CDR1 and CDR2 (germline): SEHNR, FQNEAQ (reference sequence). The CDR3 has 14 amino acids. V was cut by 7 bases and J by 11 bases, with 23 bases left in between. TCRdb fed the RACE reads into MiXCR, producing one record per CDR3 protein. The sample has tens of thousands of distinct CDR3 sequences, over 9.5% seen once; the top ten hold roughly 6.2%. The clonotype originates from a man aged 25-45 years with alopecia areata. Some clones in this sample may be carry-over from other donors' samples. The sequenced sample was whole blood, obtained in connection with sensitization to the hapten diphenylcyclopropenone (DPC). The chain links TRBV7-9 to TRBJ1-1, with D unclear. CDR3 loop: CASTDGVGFEEAFF. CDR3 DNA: TGTGCCAGCACCGATGGTGTCGGGTTTGAGGAGGCTTTCTTT.